This entry features one T cell receptor (beta chain) sequence. The data originate from a study of blood T cell repertoires in COVID-19. The overall study: From the United States, Italy and Spain came samples of acute and convalescent COVID-19. Sample material is recorded as cDNA or gDNA derived from T cells, B-cell-depleted T cells, or PBMCs.

The authors' processing: Cell counts per sample came from amplifying reference gene primers. Method: immunoSEQ multiplex PCR; TCRdb's copy keeps in-frame clones and lacks some. V and J calls and clone size are copied from that table; D and trimming were computed from the DNA. Among 340,000 or so clones listed, roughly 91% were seen once. Sequenced: peripheral blood. The origin of this receptor is a man in his fifties or sixties with active or convalescent COVID-19.

CDR3 DNA: TGTGCCAGCAGCTTAGAAGGGGGAGGGACTGAAGCTTTCTTT. It translates to CASSLEGGGTEAFF. V and J are TRBV7-9 and TRBJ1-1; D might be TRBD1 (6 bases). CDR1 and CDR2 (germline): SEHNR, FQNEAQ (reference sequence). This CDR3 region has 14 residues. V was clipped by 1 base and J by 5 bases, with 11 bases between them.